Following are 23 T cell receptor beta chains from one sample sequenced in a study of blood T cell repertoires in COVID-19. The repertoire was sequenced with immunoSEQ multiplex PCR; TCRdb's copy has only in-frame clones and lacks some. The table has approximately 190,000 clones, about 82% seen once. Specimen: peripheral blood. The receptors were sampled from a woman aged 25-40 years with acute or convalescent COVID-19.

The V and J genes are TRBV19 and TRBJ2-7; 10 positions match TRBD2. This CDR3 has 15 residues. V shed 6 bases, J shed 2 bases, and the junction held 7 bases outside the gene matches. Looked up from germline, CDR1 is LNHDA and CDR2 is SQIVND (reference sequence). The CDR3 nucleotides are TGTGCCAGTAGCTACGGTGGACTAGCGGCCTACGAGCAGTACTTC. It specifies CASSYGGLAAYEQYF.

The table lists this clone with many counts. The chain uses TRBV6-2 or TRBV6-3 and TRBJ2-2; 9 bases are shared with TRBD1. This CDR3 contains 15 residues. Germline CDR1 reads MNHEY; CDR2 reads SVGEGT. V shed 6 bases and J 3 bases; nucleotides not matched to a gene: 5. This chain's CDR3 is CASSKTGGYTGELFF. The CDR3 DNA follows: TGTGCCAGCAGCAAAACAGGGGGCTACACCGGGGAGCTGTTTTTT.

The chain has TRBV7-9 and TRBJ1-1, with D possibly being TRBD1 (6 bases). The germline V gene encodes CDR1 SEHNR and CDR2 FQNEAQ (reference sequence). V lost 5 bases, J lost 5 bases, and 12 bases lay in between. CDR3 size: 13 residues. CDR3 sequence: CASSPTGNTEAFF. CDR3 sequence (DNA): TGTGCCAGCAGCCCCACAGGGAATACTGAAGCTTTCTTT.

In its sample, this clone was seen a few times. CDR3: CASRMGGPSLGEQYF. CDR3 in DNA: TGTGCCAGCAGAATGGGTGGCCCTTCTCTCGGGGAGCAGTACTTC. The J gene is TRBJ2-7, the V gene TRBV7-2; D gene ambiguous. Germline V gene sequence: CDR1 SGHTA, CDR2 FQGNSA. V was cut by 6 bases and J by 7 bases, with 22 bases left in between. The CDR3 totals 15 residues.

The chain couples TRBV28 to TRBJ2-3; D is perhaps TRBD2 (6 bases). The V and J ends lost 7 bases and 0 bases respectively, with 11 bases between them. The CDR3 totals 14 residues. Germline lookup yields CDR1 MDHEN and CDR2 SYDVKM. The CDR3, as DNA: TGTGCCAGCATCAAAGCGGGTAGCACAGATACGCAGTATTTT. Translation gives CASIKAGSTDTQYF.

The J gene is TRBJ2-4, the V gene TRBV30; 10 nucleotides align to TRBD1. Germline-derived CDR1 and CDR2 are GTSNPN and SVGIG (reference sequence). V lost 3 bases to trimming and J lost 3 bases; unmatched junction nucleotides: 14. This CDR3 region has 18 residues. The CDR3 here is CAWSPEGLGQGYKNIQYF. CDR3 sequence (DNA): TGTGCCTGGAGCCCGGAAGGACTGGGACAGGGGTACAAAAACATTCAGTACTTC.

This clone was seen only a few times. CDR3 DNA: TGTGCCATCCAGGCGGGACAGGGGGCAGAAGGCTACACCTTC. Its translation is CAIQAGQGAEGYTF. The chain joins TRBV19 to TRBJ1-2, with 12 nucleotides matching TRBD1. The CDR3 spans 14 residues. Germline V gives CDR1 LNHDA, CDR2 SQIVND (reference sequence). The trim removed 10 bases at V and 8 bases at J, leaving 11 bases unmatched.

This chain links TRBV12-3 or TRBV12-4 with TRBJ1-5, with D unresolved. The V and J ends lost 9 bases and 0 bases respectively, with 9 bases between them. The CDR3 spans 13 residues. CDR3 amino acids: CASTGNSNQPQHF. The DNA of the CDR3 is TGTGCCAGTACGGGAAATAGCAATCAGCCCCAGCATTTT.

The chain couples TRBV4-1 to TRBJ2-7, with D perhaps matching TRBD2 (6 bases). V was shortened by 2 bases and J by 2 bases, with 16 bases between the two germline ends. Germline CDR1 and CDR2: MGHRA and YSYEKL. This CDR3 region has 16 residues. For the CDR3, the DNA is TGCGCCAGCAGCCAACTTGCTGGCGGAGGGGCCTACGAGCAGTACTTC. Amino acid sequence: CASSQLAGGGAYEQYF.

A few counts support this clone. The chain carries TRBV6-5 and TRBJ1-5; no clear D. Trimming left V 4 bases short and J 6 bases short, with 10 bases between. Germline CDR1 and CDR2: MNHEY and SVGAGI. The CDR3 loop spans 13 amino acids. The CDR3: CASSWERGQPQHF. The CDR3 bases are TGTGCCAGCAGTTGGGAGCGTGGTCAGCCCCAGCATTTT.

This clone was detected only once. This sequence joins TRBV5-6 and TRBJ2-1; 10 bases fit TRBD2. The V gene end was trimmed by 6 bases and the J gene end by 4 bases; junction bases not matched to a gene: 7. Germline V gene sequence: CDR1 SGHDT, CDR2 YYEEEE. The CDR3 consists of 15 residues. CDR3 sequence: CASTETSGPYNEQFF. CDR3 bases: TGTGCCAGCACTGAGACTAGCGGGCCATACAATGAGCAGTTCTTC. Using reference TRBV5-6 and TRBJ2-1 for the parts outside the CDR3, the full variable domain is DAGVTQSPTHLIKTRGQQVTLRCSPKSGHDTVSWYQQALGQGPQFIFQYYEEEERQRGNFPDRFSGHQFPNYSSELNVNALLLGDSALYLCASTETSGPYNEQFFGPGTRLTVL.

This clone was observed many times. The chain links TRBV3-1 (or the pseudogene TRBV3-2) to TRBJ1-6; no firm D call. The CDR3 runs to 13 residues. CDR1 LGHDT and CDR2 YNNKEL come from the germline V gene (reference sequence). V lost 6 bases to trimming and J lost 5 bases, with 8 bases between them. Written as DNA, the CDR3 is TGTGCCAGCAGGGGAGTGGATAATTCACCCCTCCACTTT. Translating it yields CASRGVDNSPLHF.

This chain connects TRBV28 to TRBJ1-2; no clear D. The V and J ends lost 6 bases and 4 bases respectively, with 15 bases between them. Per the germline V gene, CDR1 is MDHEN and CDR2 is SYDVKM. The length of the CDR3 is 14 residues. CDR3 region: CASRRVGPIYGYTF. The DNA of the CDR3 is TGTGCCAGCAGGAGGGTAGGGCCTATCTATGGCTACACCTTC.

The chain uses TRBV3-1 (or the pseudogene TRBV3-2) and TRBJ2-2; D gene unclear. The CDR3 covers 14 residues. The germline gives CDR1 LGHDT, CDR2 YNNKEL (reference sequence). V lost 5 bases and J lost 2, with 9 bases in between. Here the CDR3 reads CASSSTPNTGELFF. CDR3 bases: TGTGCCAGCAGCTCGACTCCAAACACCGGGGAGCTGTTTTTT.

The chain recombines TRBV15 with TRBJ1-5; D is unresolved. This CDR3 contains 15 residues. Per the germline V gene, CDR1 is LNHNV and CDR2 is YYDKDF (reference sequence). The V gene lost 0 bases and the J gene lost 6 bases, with 12 bases spanning the gap. CDR3 nucleotide sequence: TGTGCCACCAGCAGAGATTCTCGAGTTCCTCAGCCCCAGCATTTT. It encodes CATSRDSRVPQPQHF. Using reference TRBV15 and TRBJ1-5 for the parts outside the CDR3, the full variable domain is DAMVIQNPRYQVTQFGKPVTLSCSQTLNHNVMYWYQQKSSQAPKLLFHYYDKDFNNEADTPDNFQSRRPNTSFCFLDIRSPGLGDTAMYLCATSRDSRVPQPQHFGDGTRLSIL.

The chain carries TRBV28 and TRBJ2-7; maybe TRBD2 (6 bases). CDR3 length equals 14 residues. V was clipped by 7 bases and J by 2 bases, with 15 bases between them. Germline lookup yields CDR1 MDHEN and CDR2 SYDVKM. This CDR3 is CASKIRDLAYEQYF. CDR3 bases: TGTGCCAGCAAGATCCGGGACTTGGCCTACGAGCAGTACTTC.

This rearrangement joins TRBV6-2 or TRBV6-3 to TRBJ1-6; 10 bases are a match to TRBD1. V was pared by 2 bases and J by 9 bases, with 4 bases of the junction left unmatched. The germline CDR1 and CDR2 sequences are MNHEY and SVGEGT. The CDR3 covers 15 residues. CDR3 DNA: TGTGCCAGCAGTTACCCCCGGACAGGGGGTTCACCCCTCCACTTT. Protein sequence: CASSYPRTGGSPLHF.

This clone has only a few counts. This chain links TRBV30 with TRBJ2-7, with D uncertain. CDR1 and CDR2 from the germline V gene are GTSNPN and SVGIG (reference sequence). Trimming left V 4 bases short and J 3 bases short, with 13 bases between. The CDR3 spans 13 residues. CDR3 amino acids: CAWKASERYEQYF. DNA of the CDR3: TGTGCCTGGAAAGCCAGCGAACGCTACGAGCAGTACTTC.

The chain recombines TRBV27 with TRBJ2-1; 10 bases fit TRBD2. The junction had 14 bases not matched to a gene; V was cut back by 5 bases and J by 7 bases. The CDR3 loop spans 17 amino acids. The V gene's germline CDR1 is MNHEY and CDR2 SMNVEV (reference sequence). This CDR3 is CASSTGISGGAMNEQFF. CDR3 bases: TGTGCCAGCAGTACAGGGATAAGCGGGGGGGCCATGAATGAGCAGTTCTTC.

This chain links TRBV7-8 with TRBJ1-2; 7 bases map to TRBD1. This CDR3 region has 14 residues. V dropped 0 bases and J dropped 9; count of bases not matched to a gene: 7. Germline CDR1 reads SGHVS; CDR2 reads FQNEAQ. This CDR3 is CASSLAGQSASYTF. CDR3 DNA: TGTGCCAGCAGCTTAGCGGGACAGTCTGCAAGCTACACCTTC. Supplemented by reference TRBV7-8 and TRBJ1-2, the full variable domain reads GAGVSQSPRYKVAKRGQDVALRCDPISGHVSLFWYQQALGQGPEFLTYFQNEAQLDKSGLPSDRFFAERPEGSVSTLKIQRTQQEDSAVYLCASSLAGQSASYTFGSGTRLTVV.

The chain employs TRBV2 and TRBJ1-5, with a possible D match to TRBD1 (5 bases). Germline V CDR1 and CDR2: SNHLY, FYNNEI. The CDR3 totals 15 residues. The V and J ends lost 7 bases and 0 bases respectively, with 13 bases between them. The CDR3, as DNA: TGTGCCAGCAAGGTCACAGGATATAGCAATCAGCCCCAGCATTTT. Translation gives CASKVTGYSNQPQHF.

The rearrangement links TRBV6-1 to TRBJ1-5; the D is unclear. The CDR3 contains 14 residues. Germline V CDR1 and CDR2: MNHNS, SASEGT. Trimming took off 3 bases at V and 6 bases at J, with 12 bases between the two ends. CDR3 sequence (DNA): TGTGCCAGCAGTGACGTTATGAGTAGTCAGCCCCAGCATTTT. It yields the protein CASSDVMSSQPQHF.

In its sample, this clone was seen once. J is TRBJ1-6 and V is TRBV13, with 9 bases matching TRBD1. V dropped 5 bases and J dropped 8; count of bases not matched to a gene: 7. CDR1 and CDR2 (germline): PRHDT, FYEKMQ (reference sequence). The CDR3 loop spans 15 amino acids. The CDR3 bases are TGTGCCAGCAGCCAGTTACAGGGGGCTTATTCACCCCTCCACTTT. Its translation is CASSQLQGAYSPLHF. The whole variable domain, remainder taken from reference TRBV13 and TRBJ1-6, is AAGVIQSPRHLIKEKRETATLKCYPIPRHDTVYWYQQGPGQDPQFLISFYEKMQSDKGSIPDRFSAQQFSDYHSELNMSSLELGDSALYFCASSQLQGAYSPLHFGNGTRLTVT.